This TCR beta chain was observed in a study of shared clonotypes between healthy human individuals. CD45RO-negative cells were positively selected for CCR7, leaving out terminally differentiated effector memory CD45RA+ cells. The trim removed 4 bases at V and 9 bases at J, leaving 9 bases unmatched. The CDR3 totals 13 residues. Per the germline V gene, CDR1 is SQVTM and CDR2 is ANQGSEA. Profiled with immunoSEQ multiplex PCR; TCRdb holds only in-frame clones, not every one. The sample shows some 580,000 clones, nearly 98% of them seen only once. Sequenced material: naive CD8+ T cells sorted from blood. The rearrangement uses TRBV29-1 and TRBJ2-3; the match to TRBD2 covers 8 bases. This sequence originates from a man aged 25 to 45 in good health. In DNA, the CDR3 is TGCAGCGTTGTAGCTATTGGCGGGAGGACGCAGTATTTT. This sequence encodes CSVVAIGGRTQYF.